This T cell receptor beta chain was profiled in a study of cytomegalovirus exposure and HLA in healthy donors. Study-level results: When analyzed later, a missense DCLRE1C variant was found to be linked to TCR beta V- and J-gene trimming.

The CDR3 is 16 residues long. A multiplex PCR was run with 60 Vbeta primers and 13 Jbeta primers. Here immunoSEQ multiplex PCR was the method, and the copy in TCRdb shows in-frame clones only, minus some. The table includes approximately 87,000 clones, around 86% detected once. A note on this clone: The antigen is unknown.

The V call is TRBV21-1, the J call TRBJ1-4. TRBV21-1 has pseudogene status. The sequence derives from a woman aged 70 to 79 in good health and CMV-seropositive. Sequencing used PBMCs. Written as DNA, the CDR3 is TGTGCCAGCAGCCTACGTAGTACCTTCGCGGATGAAAAACTGTTTTTT. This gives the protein CASSLRSTFADEKLFF.